This record looks at one T cell receptor (beta chain) sequence and its context. The sample is drawn from a study of blood T cell repertoires in COVID-19. Study at large: Samples of COVID-19 (acute and convalescent) were obtained from the United States, Italy and Spain. Sources were T cells, B-cell-depleted T cells, or PBMCs; the material itself was cDNA or gDNA.

V lost 2 bases, J lost 2 bases, and 12 bases lay in between. From germline, CDR1 is SGHVS and CDR2 FQNEAQ. The CDR3 spans 15 residues. The authors' processing: Amplified reference gene primers provided the basis for estimating nucleated cell counts. Profiling relied on immunoSEQ multiplex PCR, and the TCRdb table lists in-frame clones only, not all of them. Clonal size and the V and J genes are those of that table, whereas D and trimming came from the DNA. Of 30,000 to 40,000 clones listed, more than 75% are singletons. Sequencing used peripheral blood. This chain connects TRBV7-8 to TRBJ1-2; D is uncertain. This sequence originates from a man between 65 and 85 years old with acute or convalescent COVID-19. CDR3 nucleotide sequence: TGTGCCAGCAGCTTAACGCCAAGCGGAAACTATGGCTACACCTTC. This codes for CASSLTPSGNYGYTF.